The next 14 T cell receptor beta chains were all read from a single sample in a study of blood T cells in healthy people across ages. The use of a sample-barcoded 5' primer and a J-beta primer mix characterized a second PCR of about 6 to 11 cycles. TCRdb fed the 5' RACE reads into MiXCR, producing one record per CDR3 protein. Here the sample spans hundreds of thousands of distinct CDR3 sequences, 56% being singletons. Source material: blood. The receptor source for this set is a man aged 35 to 55 in good health.

This clonotype was seen only a few times. CDR3 region: CAIGEAASTDTQYF. The CDR3 coding sequence is TGTGCCATCGGGGAAGCGGCTAGCACAGATACGCAGTATTTT. This chain links TRBV10-3 with TRBJ2-3; maybe TRBD2 (5 bases). Germline CDR1 ENHRY, CDR2 SYGVKD. The CDR3 is 14 amino acids. V lost 8 bases and J 0 bases, leaving 12 bases between the germline ends.

This sequence joins TRBV13 and TRBJ2-3; 12 bases are shared with TRBD2. V gave up 4 bases and J gave up 14 bases; unmatched junction bases: 4. The CDR3 has 12 amino acids. Germline V lookup: CDR1 PRHDT, CDR2 FYEKMQ (reference sequence). CDR3 nucleotide sequence: TGTGCCAGCAGCTACGGACTAGCGGGGTTGTATTTT. Its translation: CASSYGLAGLYF.

V gene TRBV3-1 combines with J gene TRBJ2-4, with TRBD2 matching 7 bases. The CDR3 covers 18 residues. CDR1 LGHDT and CDR2 YNNKEL come from the germline V gene (reference sequence). The junction had 8 bases not matched to a gene; V was cut back by 0 bases and J by 0 bases. The CDR3 here is CASSQEGDYRIAKNIQYF. The CDR3 bases are TGTGCCAGCAGCCAAGAAGGGGACTACCGAATAGCCAAAAACATTCAGTACTTC.

This clonotype has just a few counts. The chain uses TRBV9 and TRBJ2-7, with D perhaps TRBD1 or TRBD2 (5 bases each). The germline V gene has CDR1 SGDLS and CDR2 YYNGEE. The CDR3 contains 15 residues. V lost 4 bases and J 3 bases, leaving 17 bases between the germline ends. The CDR3 DNA sequence: TGTGCCAGCAGCTTTAACGGGACCCCGCGCTACGAGCAGTACTTC. This encodes CASSFNGTPRYEQYF.

The rearrangement links TRBV11-2 to TRBJ1-2; D unresolved. The CDR3 runs to 12 residues. V was trimmed by 8 bases and J by 3 bases, leaving 10 bases between them. CDR1 is SGHAT, CDR2 FQNNGV, per germline. The chain's CDR3 is CASHGVDYGYTF. The CDR3 bases are TGTGCCAGCCACGGGGTGGACTATGGCTACACCTTC. The full variable domain, its missing parts supplied by reference TRBV11-2 and TRBJ1-2, is EAGVAQSPRYKIIEKRQSVAFWCNPISGHATLYWYQQILGQGPKLLIQFQNNGVVDDSQLPKDRFSAERLKGVDSTLKIQPAKLEDSAVYLCASHGVDYGYTFGSGTRLTVV.

CDR3 amino acids: CASWPNDHQGVRYEQYF. CDR3 in DNA: TGTGCCAGCTGGCCCAACGATCATCAGGGGGTTCGGTACGAGCAGTACTTC. The V call is TRBV6-2 or TRBV6-3, the J call TRBJ2-7, with 7 bases aligning to TRBD1. Looked up from germline, CDR1 is MNHEY and CDR2 is SVGEGT. With V trimmed by 8 bases and J by 4 bases, 20 bases remained unmatched. CDR3 size: 17 residues.

The rearrangement uses TRBV18 and TRBJ2-5, with TRBD2 identical over 8 bases. The CDR3 length is 14 residues. Losses at the gene ends were 4 bases for V and 5 bases for J; bases not matched to a gene: 6. Germline-derived CDR1 and CDR2 are KGHSH and LQKENI. CDR3 coding DNA: TGTGCCAGCTCACGAAATAGCGGGACGGAGACCCAGTACTTC. It specifies CASSRNSGTETQYF.

This clonotype was seen a few times. The V and J genes are TRBV20-1 and TRBJ2-7, with 7 bases that match TRBD1. Looked up from germline, CDR1 is DFQATT and CDR2 is SNEGSKA (reference sequence). V lost 6 bases and J lost 2; bases outside the gene matches: 7. The CDR3 length is 13 residues. The CDR3 region has the DNA TGCAGTGCCTCAGGGGGTCTTACCTACGAGCAGTACTTC. Its protein is CSASGGLTYEQYF.

Here the CDR3 reads CASSLGGRRQYF. The CDR3 DNA reads TGTGCCAGCAGCTTAGGGGGGAGGAGGCAGTACTTC. The gene calls are TRBV11-2 and TRBJ2-5; the D gene is possibly TRBD2 (6 bases). The V end was cut by 1 base, the J end by 11 bases, with 11 bases between. The CDR3 is made up of 12 amino acids. Per germline, CDR1 SGHAT and CDR2 FQNNGV.

The rearrangement uses TRBV6-2 or TRBV6-3 and TRBJ1-1; D is uncertain. CDR3 length equals 12 residues. V was clipped by 7 bases and J by 11 bases, with 17 bases between them. Looked up from germline, CDR1 is MNHEY and CDR2 is SVGEGT. The CDR3 DNA reads TGTGCCAGCACCAACGGACGGGGAGTGGCTTTCTTT. Translation: CASTNGRGVAFF.

The table lists this clonotype with a few counts. V usage is TRBV28 and J usage is TRBJ2-5; 9 bases align to TRBD1. The CDR3 sequence is 12 residues long. CDR1 MDHEN and CDR2 SYDVKM come from the germline V gene. With V trimmed by 8 bases and J by 3 bases, 1 base remained unmatched. CDR3 sequence reads: CASRQGEETQYF. The CDR3 DNA reads TGTGCCAGCCGACAGGGGGAAGAGACCCAGTACTTC.

This clonotype showed up just a few times. The gene calls are TRBV20-1 and TRBJ2-1; D gene unclear. The CDR3 consists of 13 residues. Looked up from germline, CDR1 is DFQATT and CDR2 is SNEGSKA (reference sequence). Trimming cost V 6 bases and J 0 bases, with 9 bases left between them. CDR3 DNA sequence: TGCAGTGCGCCGTGGCCCTCCTACAATGAGCAGTTCTTC. Translated: CSAPWPSYNEQFF.

This chain links TRBV9 with TRBJ2-7; the match to TRBD2 covers 7 bases. Germline V CDR1 and CDR2: SGDLS, YYNGEE. This CDR3 has 15 residues. Trimming took 0 bases from V and 7 from J; bases not matched to a gene: 10. The CDR3 nucleotides are TGTGCCAGCAGCGTAGTGGCAGCGGGAACCGATGAGCAGTACTTC. Its translation: CASSVVAAGTDEQYF.

Concerning this clonotype: A much larger clone lies one base from this, so it may be a read error. The chain carries TRBV5-1 and TRBJ2-6; 10 bases map to TRBD1. Germline assignment: CDR1 SGHRS and CDR2 YFSETQ. This CDR3 is 16 amino acids long. J gave up 2 bases and V 4 bases, and 3 bases lay outside the gene matches. CDR3 amino acids: CASSKGTGAGANVLTF. Written as DNA, the CDR3 is TGCGCCAGCAGCAAAGGGACAGGGGCTGGGGCCAACGTCCTGACTTTC.